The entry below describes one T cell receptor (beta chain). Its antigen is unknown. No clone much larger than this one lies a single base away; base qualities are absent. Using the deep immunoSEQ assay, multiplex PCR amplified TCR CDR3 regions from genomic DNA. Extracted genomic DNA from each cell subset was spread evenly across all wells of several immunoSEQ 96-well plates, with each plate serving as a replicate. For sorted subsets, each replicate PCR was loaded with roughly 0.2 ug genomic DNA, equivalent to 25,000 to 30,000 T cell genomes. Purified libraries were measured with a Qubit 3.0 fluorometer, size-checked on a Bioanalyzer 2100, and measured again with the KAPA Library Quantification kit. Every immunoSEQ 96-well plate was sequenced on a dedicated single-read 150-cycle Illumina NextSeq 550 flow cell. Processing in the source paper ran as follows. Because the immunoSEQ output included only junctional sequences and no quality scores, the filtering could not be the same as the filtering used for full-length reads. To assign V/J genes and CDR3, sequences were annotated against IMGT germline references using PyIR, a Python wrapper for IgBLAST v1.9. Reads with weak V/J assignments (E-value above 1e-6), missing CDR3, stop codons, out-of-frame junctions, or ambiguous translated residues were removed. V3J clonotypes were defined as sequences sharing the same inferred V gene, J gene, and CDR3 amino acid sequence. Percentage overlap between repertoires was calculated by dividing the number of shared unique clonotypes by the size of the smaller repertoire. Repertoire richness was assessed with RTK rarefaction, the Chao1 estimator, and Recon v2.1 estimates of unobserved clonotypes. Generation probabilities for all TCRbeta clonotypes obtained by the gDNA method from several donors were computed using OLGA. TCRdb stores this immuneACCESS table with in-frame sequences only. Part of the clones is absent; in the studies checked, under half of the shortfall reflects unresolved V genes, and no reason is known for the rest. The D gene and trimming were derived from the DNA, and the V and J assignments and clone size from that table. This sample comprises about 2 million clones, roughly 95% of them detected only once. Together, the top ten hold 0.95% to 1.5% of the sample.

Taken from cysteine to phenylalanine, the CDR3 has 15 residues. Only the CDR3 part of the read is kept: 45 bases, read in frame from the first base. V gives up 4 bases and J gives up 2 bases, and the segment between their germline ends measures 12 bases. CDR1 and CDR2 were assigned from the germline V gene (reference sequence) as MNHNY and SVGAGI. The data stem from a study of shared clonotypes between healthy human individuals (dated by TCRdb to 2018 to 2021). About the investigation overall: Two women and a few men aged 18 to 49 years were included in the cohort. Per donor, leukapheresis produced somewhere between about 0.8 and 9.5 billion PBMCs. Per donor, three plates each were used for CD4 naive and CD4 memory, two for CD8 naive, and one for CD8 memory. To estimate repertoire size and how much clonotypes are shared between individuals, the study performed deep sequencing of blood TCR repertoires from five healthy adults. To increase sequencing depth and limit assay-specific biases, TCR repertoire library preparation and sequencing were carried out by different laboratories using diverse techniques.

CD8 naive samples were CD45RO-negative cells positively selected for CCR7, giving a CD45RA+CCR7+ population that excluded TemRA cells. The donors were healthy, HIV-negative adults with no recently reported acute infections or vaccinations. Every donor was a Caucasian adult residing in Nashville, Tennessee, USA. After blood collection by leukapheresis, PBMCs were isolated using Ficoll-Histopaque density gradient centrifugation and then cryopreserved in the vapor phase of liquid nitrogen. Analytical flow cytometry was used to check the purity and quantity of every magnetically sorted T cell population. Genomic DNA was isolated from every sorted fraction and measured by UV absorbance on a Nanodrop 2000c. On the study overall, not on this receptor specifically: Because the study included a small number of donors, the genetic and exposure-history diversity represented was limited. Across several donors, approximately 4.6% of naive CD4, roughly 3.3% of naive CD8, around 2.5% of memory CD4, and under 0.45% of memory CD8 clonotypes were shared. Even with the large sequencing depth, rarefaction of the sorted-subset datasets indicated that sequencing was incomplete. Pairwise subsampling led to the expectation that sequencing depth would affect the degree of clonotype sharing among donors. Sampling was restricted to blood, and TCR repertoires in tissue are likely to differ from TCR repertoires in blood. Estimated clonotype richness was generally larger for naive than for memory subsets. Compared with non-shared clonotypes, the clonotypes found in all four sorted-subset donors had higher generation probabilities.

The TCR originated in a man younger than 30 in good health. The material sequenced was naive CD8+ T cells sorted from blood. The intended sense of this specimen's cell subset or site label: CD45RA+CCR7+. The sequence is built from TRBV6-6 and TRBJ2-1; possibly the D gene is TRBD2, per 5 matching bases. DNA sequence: TGTGCCAGCAGTTTTAGGAGCGGAACCTACAATGAGCAGTTCTTC. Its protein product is CASSFRSGTYNEQFF.